This T cell receptor (beta chain) was recovered during a study of blood T cell repertoires in COVID-19. On the study more broadly: Whether acute or convalescent, the COVID-19 samples came from the United States, Italy and Spain.

Only in-frame clones appear in the TCRdb table, and some are missing; sequencing was by immunoSEQ multiplex PCR. The table has about 480,000 clones, 70% to 90% seen once; the top ten hold approximately 12%. Patients in Seattle were enrolled during active infection, then followed longitudinally. This CDR3 comprises 15 residues. Trimming shortened V by 6 bases and J by 2 bases, and 15 bases separated the two germline ends. Germline V CDR1 and CDR2: SGHTA, FQGNSA. The chain has TRBV7-2 and TRBJ2-3; tentative D call: TRBD1 (7 bases). Sample: peripheral blood. The source is a woman aged 45-59 years with COVID-19, enrolled during active disease. The CDR3 region has the DNA TGTGCCAGCAGACGACAGGGCGGGATCACAGATACGCAGTATTTT. Protein sequence: CASRRQGGITDTQYF.